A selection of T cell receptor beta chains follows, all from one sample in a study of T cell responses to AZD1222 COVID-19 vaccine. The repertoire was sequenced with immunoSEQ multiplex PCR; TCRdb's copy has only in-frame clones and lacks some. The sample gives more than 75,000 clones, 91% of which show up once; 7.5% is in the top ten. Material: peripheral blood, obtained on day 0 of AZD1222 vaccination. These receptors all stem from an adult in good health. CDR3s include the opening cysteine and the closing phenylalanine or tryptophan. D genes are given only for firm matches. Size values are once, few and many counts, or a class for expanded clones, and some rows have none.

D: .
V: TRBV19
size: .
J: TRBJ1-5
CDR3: CASSIARPRRNQPQHF
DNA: TGTGCCAGTAGTATAGCGAGGCCCAGAAGAAATCAGCCCCAGCATTTT

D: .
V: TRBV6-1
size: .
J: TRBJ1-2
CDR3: CASSEGYNYGYTF
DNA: TGTGCCAGCAGTGAGGGATACAACTATGGCTACACCTTC

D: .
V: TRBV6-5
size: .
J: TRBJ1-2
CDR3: CASSYGQMDGYTF
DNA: TGTGCCAGCAGTTACGGTCAGATGGATGGCTACACCTTC

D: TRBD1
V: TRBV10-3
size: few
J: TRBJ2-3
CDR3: CAIRQGTTGTQYF
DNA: TGTGCCATCAGACAGGGGACGACTGGTACGCAGTATTTT

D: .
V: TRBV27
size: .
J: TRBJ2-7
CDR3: CASSSQDSLSYEQYF
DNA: TGTGCCAGCAGTTCCCAGGACAGCCTATCCTACGAGCAGTACTTC

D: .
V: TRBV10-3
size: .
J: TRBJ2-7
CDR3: CAISDYGFSLTYEQYF
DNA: TGTGCCATCAGCGATTACGGGTTTTCCCTAACCTACGAGCAGTACTTC

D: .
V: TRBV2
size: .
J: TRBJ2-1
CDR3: CASKLAEDNEQFF
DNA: TGTGCCAGCAAACTAGCTGAAGACAATGAGCAGTTCTTC

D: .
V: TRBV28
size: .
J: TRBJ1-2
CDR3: CASSLWMGQGYTF
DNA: TGTGCCAGCAGTTTATGGATGGGACAAGGCTACACCTTC

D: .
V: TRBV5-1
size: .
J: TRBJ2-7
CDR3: CASSSTSPGSDEQYF
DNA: TGCGCCAGCAGCTCCACGAGCCCTGGGAGCGACGAGCAGTACTTC

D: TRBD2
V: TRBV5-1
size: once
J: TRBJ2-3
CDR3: CASTTSGYTDTQYF
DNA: TGCGCCAGCACGACTAGCGGGTACACAGATACGCAGTATTTT

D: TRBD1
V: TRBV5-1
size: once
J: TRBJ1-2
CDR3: CASEDGDRGANYGYTF
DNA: TGCGCCAGCGAAGACGGGGACAGGGGAGCTAACTATGGCTACACCTTC

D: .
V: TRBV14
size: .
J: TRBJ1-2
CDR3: CASSYMDYLRTRGYGYTF
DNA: TGTGCCAGCAGCTACATGGACTACCTGCGGACGAGAGGCTATGGCTACACCTTC

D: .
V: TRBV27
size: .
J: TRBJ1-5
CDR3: CASSRGGNQPQHF
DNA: TGTGCCAGCAGTAGGGGGGGCAATCAGCCCCAGCATTTT

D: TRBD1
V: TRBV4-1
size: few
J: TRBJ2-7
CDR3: CASSRKEDGTGAYEQYF
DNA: TGCGCCAGCAGCCGCAAGGAGGACGGGACAGGTGCTTACGAGCAGTACTTC

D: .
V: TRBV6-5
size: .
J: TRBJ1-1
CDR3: CASSPLNTEAFF
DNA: TGTGCCAGCAGCCCGCTGAACACTGAAGCTTTCTTT

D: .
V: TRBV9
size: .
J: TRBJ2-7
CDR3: CASSPRTGALGEQYF
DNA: TGTGCCAGCAGCCCCCGGACCGGGGCGTTGGGCGAGCAGTACTTC

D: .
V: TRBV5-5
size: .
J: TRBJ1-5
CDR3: CASSLATSRNQPQHF
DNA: TGTGCCAGCAGCTTGGCCACTTCCCGCAATCAGCCCCAGCATTTT

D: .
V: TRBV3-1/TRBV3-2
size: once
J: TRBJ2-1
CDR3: CASSHIVGPYLNEQFF
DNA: TGTGCCAGCAGCCATATCGTCGGACCTTACTTAAATGAGCAGTTCTTC

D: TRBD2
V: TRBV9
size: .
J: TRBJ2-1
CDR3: CASSVSGGSYNEQFF
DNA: TGTGCCAGCAGCGTTTCCGGGGGGTCGTACAATGAGCAGTTCTTC

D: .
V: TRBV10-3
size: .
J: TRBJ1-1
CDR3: CAISEGANKAFF
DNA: TGTGCCATCAGTGAGGGGGCAAATAAAGCTTTCTTT

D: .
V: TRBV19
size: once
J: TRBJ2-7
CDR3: CATNPNIIGDEQYF
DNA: TGTGCCACTAACCCGAACATCATCGGGGACGAGCAGTACTTC

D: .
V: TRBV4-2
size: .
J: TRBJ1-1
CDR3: CASSQEPRAGVGEAFF
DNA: TGTGCCAGCAGCCAAGAACCAAGGGCAGGGGTTGGTGAAGCTTTCTTT

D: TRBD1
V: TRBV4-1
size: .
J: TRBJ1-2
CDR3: CASSRTGANYGYTF
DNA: TGCGCCAGCAGCCGGACAGGGGCGAACTATGGCTACACCTTC

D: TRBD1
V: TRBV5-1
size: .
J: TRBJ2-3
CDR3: CASSPTTGVDTQYF
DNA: TGCGCCAGCAGCCCGACGACAGGGGTAGATACGCAGTATTTT